The entry below describes one T cell receptor (beta chain). The data stem from a study of CD8 T cells in Susac syndrome. A quantity of about 0.45 to 1 ug RNA underwent reverse transcription using random hexamers. A multiplex approach, immunoSEQ multiplex PCR, amplified TCR beta CDR3 across 54 Vbeta and 13 Jbeta. TCRdb re-analysed the immunoSEQ multiplex PCR reads in MiXCR, keeping a single row per CDR3 protein. The data show some 120,000 distinct CDR3 sequences, with 90% to 95% seen just once and around 0.12% held by the top ten. High-throughput TCR beta sequencing covered peripheral CD8+ and CD4+ T cells. The CDR3 loop spans 14 amino acids. Between the trimmed V and J ends, which lost 1 base and 6 bases, there was a span of 13 bases. CDR1 and CDR2 from the germline V gene are GTSNPN and SVGIG (reference sequence).

This receptor was obtained from a human donor in good health. The specimen sequenced was CD4+ T cells from PBMCs. This chain uses TRBV30 with TRBJ2-1; D may be TRBD2 (6 bases). The CDR3 DNA is TGTGCCTGGAGTGGTAGAGTTAGCGGCAATGAGCAGTTCTTC. Encoded protein: CAWSGRVSGNEQFF.